The rows below give T cell receptor beta chains drawn from one sample of a study of blood T cells in healthy people across ages. TCRdb redid the calling of the 5' RACE reads with MiXCR, one entry per CDR3 protein. The repertoire has 800,000 to 950,000 distinct CDR3 sequences, about 48% of them found once; the top ten carry around 15%. The sample was blood. These receptors all come from a man under 40 in good health. Each CDR3 is given with its conserved first and last residue. A D gene is named only where the DNA matches it firmly. For some rows the clone size is stated as once, few or many, or as a class when expanded; others skip it.

.,TRBV14,TRBJ2-7,.,CASSQDSNRPYYEQYF,TGTGCCAGCAGCCAAGATTCGAACAGGCCGTACTACGAGCAGTACTTC
.,TRBV20-1,TRBJ2-5,many,CSALQETQYF,TGCAGTGCCCTACAAGAGACCCAGTACTTC
.,TRBV20-1,TRBJ2-6,.,CSARGGGSGANVLTF,TGCAGTGCTAGAGGGGGCGGTTCTGGGGCCAACGTCCTGACTTTC
.,TRBV28,TRBJ1-5,.,CASSWGAEGNQPQHF,TGTGCCAGCAGTTGGGGGGCGGAGGGGAATCAGCCCCAGCATTTT
.,TRBV20-1,TRBJ1-2,few,CSAHRPVGDYGYTF,TGCAGTGCCCACCGCCCGGTGGGCGACTATGGCTACACCTTC
.,TRBV7-2,TRBJ2-7,few,CASSSSRAIDEQYF,TGTGCCAGCAGCTCCTCCCGGGCTATCGACGAGCAGTACTTC
.,TRBV10-3,TRBJ1-5,few,CAISVEGVDNQPQHF,TGTGCCATCAGTGTTGAGGGGGTAGACAATCAGCCCCAGCATTTT
.,TRBV3-1,TRBJ2-1,.,CASSPRGGGLSHEQFF,TGTGCCAGCAGCCCGAGAGGGGGGGGGCTCTCCCATGAGCAGTTCTTC
.,TRBV13,TRBJ2-1,.,CASSLSPDSYNEPFF,TGTGCCAGCAGCCTCTCTCCGGATTCCTACAATGAGCCGTTCTTC
.,TRBV12-3/TRBV12-4,TRBJ2-7,.,CASSQTGAPYEQYF,TGTGCCAGCAGTCAGACAGGTGCTCCCTACGAGCAGTACTTC
.,TRBV4-2,TRBJ2-1,.,CASSPIGSSPSGNEQFF,TGTGCCAGCAGCCCCATAGGGAGCTCCCCGAGCGGCAATGAGCAGTTCTTC
.,TRBV10-3,TRBJ1-1,.,CAIGESGGQMGAFF,TGTGCCATCGGTGAGTCTGGTGGGCAGATGGGAGCTTTCTTT
.,TRBV29-1,TRBJ2-6,.,CSVLFGPRYLSSGANVLTF,TGCAGCGTGTTGTTCGGGCCTCGATACCTTAGCTCTGGGGCCAACGTCCTGACTTTC
.,TRBV20-1,TRBJ2-7,.,CSASVQGWEQYF,TGCAGTGCTAGTGTACAGGGCTGGGAGCAGTACTTC
.,TRBV5-1,TRBJ2-3,.,CASTSRQGFTDTQYF,TGCGCCAGCACCTCACGTCAGGGGTTTACAGATACGCAGTATTTT
.,TRBV12-3/TRBV12-4,TRBJ2-1,.,CASSLVAGAHNEQFF,TGTGCCAGCAGTTTAGTTGCGGGGGCCCACAATGAGCAGTTCTTC
TRBD2,TRBV2,TRBJ2-7,.,CASSASSGNYEQYF,TGTGCCAGCAGTGCCTCTAGCGGGAATTACGAGCAGTACTTC
.,TRBV20-1,TRBJ2-1,once,CSASRSRNEQFF,TGCAGTGCTAGCCGGTCTCGGAATGAGCAGTTCTTC
.,TRBV5-1,TRBJ1-6,few,CASSLAGSRNSPLHF,TGCGCCAGCAGCTTGGCCGGCAGTCGTAATTCACCCCTCCACTTT
TRBD1,TRBV29-1,TRBJ1-2,many,CSGLEGQGQGYTF,TGCAGCGGCTTAGAGGGACAGGGCCAGGGCTACACCTTC